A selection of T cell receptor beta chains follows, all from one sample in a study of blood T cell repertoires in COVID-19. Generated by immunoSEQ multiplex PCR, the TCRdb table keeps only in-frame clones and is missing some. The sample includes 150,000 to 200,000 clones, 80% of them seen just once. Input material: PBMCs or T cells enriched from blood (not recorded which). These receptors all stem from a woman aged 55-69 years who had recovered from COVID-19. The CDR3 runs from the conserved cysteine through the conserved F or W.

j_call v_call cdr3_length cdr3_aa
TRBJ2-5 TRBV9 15 CASSVGVAGQETQYF
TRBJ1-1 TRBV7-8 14 CASSLGSSPTEAFF
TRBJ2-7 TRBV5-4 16 CASSLRRAGGEDEQYF
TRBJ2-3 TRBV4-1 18 CASSQPSGTSGLTDTQYF
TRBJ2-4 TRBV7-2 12 CASSLGGHIQYF
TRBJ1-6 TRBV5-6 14 CASSLTAFASPLHF
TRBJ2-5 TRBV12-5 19 CASGTQLSTSGGRTETQYF
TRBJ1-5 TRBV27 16 CASSLYQPAGNQPQHF
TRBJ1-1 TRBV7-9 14 CASSRIDRATEAFF
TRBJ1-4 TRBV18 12 CASSGSGEKLFF
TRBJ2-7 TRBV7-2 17 CASSVKQGPYSSYEQYF
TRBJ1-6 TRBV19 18 CASSIRTGRSSYNSPLHF
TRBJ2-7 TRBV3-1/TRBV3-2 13 CASSQVNSYEQYF
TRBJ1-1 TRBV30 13 CAWSVRRETEAFF
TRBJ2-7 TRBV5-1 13 CASSLSGSLEQYF
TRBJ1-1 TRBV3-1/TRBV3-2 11 CASSNQGVAFF
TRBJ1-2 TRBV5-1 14 CASSLRSEGYGYTF
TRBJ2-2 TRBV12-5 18 CASGLGTGTGGFSGELFF
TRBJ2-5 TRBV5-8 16 CASTPGLSGEQETQYF
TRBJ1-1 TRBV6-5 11 CASRGGTEAFF
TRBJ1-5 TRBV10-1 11 CASKEGQPQHF
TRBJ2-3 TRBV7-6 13 CASSLGPLDTQYF
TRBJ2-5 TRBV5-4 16 CASSSKTSGVGETQYF
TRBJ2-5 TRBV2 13 CASSDQNQETQYF